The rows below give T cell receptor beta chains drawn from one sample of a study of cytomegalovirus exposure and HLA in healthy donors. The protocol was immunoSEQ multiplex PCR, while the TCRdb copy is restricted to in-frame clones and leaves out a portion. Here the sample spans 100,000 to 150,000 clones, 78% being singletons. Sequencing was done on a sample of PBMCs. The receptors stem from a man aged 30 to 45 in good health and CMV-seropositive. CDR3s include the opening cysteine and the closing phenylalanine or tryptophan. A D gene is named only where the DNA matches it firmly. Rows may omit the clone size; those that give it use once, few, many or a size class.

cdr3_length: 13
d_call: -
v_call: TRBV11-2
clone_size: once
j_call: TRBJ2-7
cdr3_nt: TGTGCCAGCAGCTTAAGCAGCGCTGGGGAGCAGTACTTC
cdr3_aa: CASSLSSAGEQYF

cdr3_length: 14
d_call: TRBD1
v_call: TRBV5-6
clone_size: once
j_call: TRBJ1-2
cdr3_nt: TGTGCCAGCAGCTTTGGTGACAGGGGGTATGGCTACACCTTC
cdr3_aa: CASSFGDRGYGYTF

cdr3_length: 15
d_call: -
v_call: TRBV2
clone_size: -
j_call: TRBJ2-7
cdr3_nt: TGTGCCAGCAGCCCTATAGGGACTCGTGCCTACGAGCAGTACTTC
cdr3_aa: CASSPIGTRAYEQYF

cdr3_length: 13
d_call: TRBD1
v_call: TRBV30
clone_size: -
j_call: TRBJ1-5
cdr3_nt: TGTGCCTGTTCAGGGGGTGGCCATCAGCCCCAGCATTTT
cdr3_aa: CACSGGGHQPQHF

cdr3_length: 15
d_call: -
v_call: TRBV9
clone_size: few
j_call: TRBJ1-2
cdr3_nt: TGTGCCAGCAGCGTTCGCGAAGGACCGACAGTCGGCTACACCTTC
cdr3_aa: CASSVREGPTVGYTF

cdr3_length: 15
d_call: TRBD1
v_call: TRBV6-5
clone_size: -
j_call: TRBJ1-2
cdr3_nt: TGTGCCAGCACCTCAGAGGCAGGGGGCAACTATGGCTACACCTTC
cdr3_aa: CASTSEAGGNYGYTF

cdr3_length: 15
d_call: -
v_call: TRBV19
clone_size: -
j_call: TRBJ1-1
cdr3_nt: TGTGCCAGTGGTTCAGGGGTAACCCCGAACACTGAAGCTTTCTTT
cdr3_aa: CASGSGVTPNTEAFF

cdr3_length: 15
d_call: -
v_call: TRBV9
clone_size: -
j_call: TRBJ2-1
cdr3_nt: TGTGCCAGCAGCGCGGAGGCCTCAAGGCCCAATGAGCAGTTCTTC
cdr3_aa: CASSAEASRPNEQFF

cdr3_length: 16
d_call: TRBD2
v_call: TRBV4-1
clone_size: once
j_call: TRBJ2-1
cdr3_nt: TGCGCCAGCGGCCAGAGGCCTAGCGGGAGTTACAATGAGCAGTTCTTC
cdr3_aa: CASGQRPSGSYNEQFF

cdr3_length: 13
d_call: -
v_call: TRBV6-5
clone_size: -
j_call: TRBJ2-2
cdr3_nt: TGTGCCAGCAGCCCCCCAGGGGCCGGGGAGCTGTTTTTT
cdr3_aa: CASSPPGAGELFF

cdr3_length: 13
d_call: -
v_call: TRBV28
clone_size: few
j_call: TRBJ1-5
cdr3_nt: TGTGCCAGCAGTTTTGTAGCCGACTGGCCCCAGCATTTT
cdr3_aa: CASSFVADWPQHF

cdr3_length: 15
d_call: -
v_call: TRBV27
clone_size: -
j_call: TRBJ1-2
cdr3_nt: TGTGCCAGCAGTTTACTTCCTCGTGGGCTCGGTGGCTACACCTTC
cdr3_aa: CASSLLPRGLGGYTF

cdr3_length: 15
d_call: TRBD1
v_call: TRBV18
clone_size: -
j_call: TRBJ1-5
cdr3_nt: TGTGCCAGCTCCCAGAACGACAGGGGCAATCAGCCCCAGCATTTT
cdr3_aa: CASSQNDRGNQPQHF

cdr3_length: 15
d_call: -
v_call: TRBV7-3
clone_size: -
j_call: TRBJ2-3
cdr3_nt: TGTGCCAGCAGCTTAACTCCCTCTCTAGCGAGTCCGCAGTATTTT
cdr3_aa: CASSLTPSLASPQYF

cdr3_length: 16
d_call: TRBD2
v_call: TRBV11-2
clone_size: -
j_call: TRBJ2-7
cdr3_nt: TGTGCCAGCAGCTCACATACGGGGAGGGTTTCCTACGAGCAGTACTTC
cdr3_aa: CASSSHTGRVSYEQYF

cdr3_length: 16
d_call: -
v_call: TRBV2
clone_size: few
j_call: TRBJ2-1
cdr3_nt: TGTGCCAGCAGGCCCCTTGTGGGGGGTACCTATGATGAGCAGTTCTTC
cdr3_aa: CASRPLVGGTYDEQFF

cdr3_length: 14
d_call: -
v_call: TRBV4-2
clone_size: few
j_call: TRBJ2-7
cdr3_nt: TGTGCCAGCAGCCAAGACCAGGTCTCCTACGAGCAGTACTTC
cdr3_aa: CASSQDQVSYEQYF

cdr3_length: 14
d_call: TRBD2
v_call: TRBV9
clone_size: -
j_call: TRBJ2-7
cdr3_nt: TGTGCCAGCAGCCCCCGACTAGCCGAATACGAGCAGTACTTC
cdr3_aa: CASSPRLAEYEQYF

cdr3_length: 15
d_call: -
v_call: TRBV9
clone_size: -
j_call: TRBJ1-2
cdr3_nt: TGTGCCAGCAGCGTAGCCCCGGGAGAGAGGCATGGCTACACCTTC
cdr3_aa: CASSVAPGERHGYTF

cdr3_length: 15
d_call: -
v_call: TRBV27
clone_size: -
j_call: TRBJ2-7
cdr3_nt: TGTGCCAGCAGCCCCAGTTACGGGATTGTTTACGAGCAGTACTTC
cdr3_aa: CASSPSYGIVYEQYF

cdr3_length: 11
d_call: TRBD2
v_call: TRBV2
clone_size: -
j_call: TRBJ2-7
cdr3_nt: TGTGCTGCGACTAGCGGGTACGAGCAGTACTTC
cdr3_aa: CAATSGYEQYF